These 23 T cell receptor beta chains originate from one sample sequenced in a study of shared clonotypes between healthy human individuals. The table came from immunoSEQ multiplex PCR; TCRdb's copy has only in-frame clones and leaves some out. This table holds more than 550,000 clones, about 90% found once. Naive CD8 populations comprised CD45RO-negative cells positively selected for CCR7, excluding terminally differentiated effector memory CD45RA+ cells. Source material: naive CD8+ T cells sorted from blood. These receptors came from a man younger than 45 in good health.

The genes are TRBV7-9 and TRBJ2-5; weak D call: TRBD2 (5 bases). The J call is in doubt because the DNA end fits TRBJ2-7 better. Germline values: CDR1 SEHNR, CDR2 FQNEAQ (reference sequence). The CDR3 runs 14 residues. CDR3 nucleotide sequence: TGTGCCAGCAGCTTAGCGGGGAGTGGCTACGAGCAGTACTTC. Residues: CASSLAGSGYEQYF.

The rearrangement links TRBV27 to TRBJ2-7; 7 bases are a match to TRBD2. The CDR3 is 16 amino acids. V gave up 5 bases and J gave up 0 bases; unmatched junction bases: 10. Germline loops: CDR1 MNHEY, CDR2 SMNVEV (reference sequence). The CDR3 sequence: CASSPEAGSLSYEQYF. The CDR3, as DNA: TGTGCCAGCAGTCCCGAAGCGGGATCCCTCTCCTACGAGCAGTACTTC.

The chain combines TRBV5-6 with TRBJ2-5; no firm D call. Germline-derived CDR1 and CDR2 are SGHDT and YYEEEE. V lost 4 bases to trimming and J lost 1 base, with 8 bases between them. This CDR3 contains 13 residues. In DNA form, the CDR3 reads TGTGCCAGCAGCCAGACACCCCAAGAGACCCAGTACTTC. Amino acid sequence: CASSQTPQETQYF.

On this clone: This CDR3 is also generated by other DNA sequences in the sample. The J gene is TRBJ2-5, the V gene TRBV28; D is perhaps TRBD2 (6 bases). Between the trimmed V and J ends, which lost 2 bases and 1 base, there was a span of 8 bases. Germline-derived CDR1 and CDR2 are MDHEN and SYDVKM. The CDR3 length is 14 residues. The CDR3 DNA follows: TGTGCCAGCAGTTTAGCGGGAAGCCAAGAGACCCAGTACTTC. Translating it yields CASSLAGSQETQYF. The full variable domain, completed using reference TRBV28 and TRBJ2-5, is DVKVTQSSRYLVKRTGEKVFLECVQDMDHENMFWYRQDPGLGLRLIYFSYDVKMKEKGDIPEGYSVSREKKERFSLILESASTNQTSMYLCASSLAGSQETQYFGPGTRLLVL.

This sequence joins TRBV6-1 and TRBJ1-1; the D gene is possibly TRBD1 (5 bases). Germline V gene sequence: CDR1 MNHNS, CDR2 SASEGT. Trimming took 1 base from V and 1 from J, leaving 10 bases between them. The CDR3 is made up of 15 amino acids. The CDR3 DNA sequence: TGTGCCAGCAGTGAAGACCCGGGGACGAACACTGAAGCTTTCTTT. Protein product: CASSEDPGTNTEAFF.

The chain combines TRBV7-2 with TRBJ2-7, with a tentative D call TRBD1 (6 bases). Between the trimmed V and J ends, which lost 5 bases and 7 bases, there was a span of 21 bases. Germline V gives CDR1 SGHTA, CDR2 FQGNSA. CDR3 size: 15 residues. CDR3 in amino acids: CASSASGDTLREQYF. The CDR3 coding sequence is TGTGCCAGCAGCGCCTCCGGGGACACTTTGAGGGAGCAGTACTTC.

For this clone: This may stem from a read error, because a much larger clone lies one nucleotide away. The chain carries TRBV11-2 and TRBJ1-1; 7 bases line up with TRBD1. The trim removed 1 base at V and 1 base at J, leaving 3 bases unmatched. CDR3 length: 15 residues. Germline loops: CDR1 SGHAT, CDR2 FQNNGV. The CDR3 is CASSLAGTENTEAFF. In nucleotides, the CDR3 is TGTGCCAGCAGCTTAGCGGGGACAGAGAACACTGAAGCTTTCTTT.

For this clone: This sample also contains other DNA sequences that code for the same CDR3. The rearrangement uses TRBV28 and TRBJ2-3; D gene unclear. Germline V gene data show CDR1 as MDHEN and CDR2 as SYDVKM. With 5 bases removed from V and 6 bases from J, the gap between germline ends came to 9 bases. This CDR3 contains 12 residues. CDR3 sequence: CASSTIGDTQYF. The CDR3 bases are TGTGCCAGCAGTACTATAGGTGATACGCAGTATTTT.

The genes are TRBV28 and TRBJ2-7, with 9 bases that match TRBD1. CDR3 length equals 13 residues. CDR1 is MDHEN and CDR2 is SYDVKM in the germline V gene. The V segment lost 7 bases and the J segment 5 bases; nucleotides outside the gene matches: 6. Here the CDR3 reads CASTYRTGDEQYF. The CDR3 bases are TGTGCCAGCACCTACCGGACAGGGGACGAGCAGTACTTC.

V usage is TRBV29-1 and J usage is TRBJ2-1, with TRBD1 as a possible D gene (6 bases). This CDR3 has 13 amino acids. Germline V CDR1 and CDR2: SQVTM, ANQGSEA. Deletions cut 6 bases from V and 6 bases from J, with 15 bases between. The CDR3 sequence: CSVSLTGLNEQFF. CDR3 nucleotides: TGCAGCGTATCTCTGACAGGCCTCAATGAGCAGTTCTTC.

This clone was observed a handful of times. This sequence joins TRBV28 and TRBJ2-7, with TRBD1 matching over 10 bases. The CDR3 is made up of 14 amino acids. V dropped 5 bases and J dropped 7; count of bases not matched to a gene: 8. CDR1 is MDHEN, CDR2 SYDVKM, per germline. CDR3 region: CASSPDRGRSEQYF. CDR3 DNA sequence: TGTGCCAGCAGTCCAGACAGGGGGCGCAGTGAGCAGTACTTC.

Worth noting for this clone: The same CDR3 also results from other DNA sequences found in this sample. The V call is TRBV29-1, the J call TRBJ2-1, with TRBD2 matching over 13 bases. CDR3 length equals 16 residues. The V gene's germline CDR1 is SQVTM and CDR2 ANQGSEA. With 1 base clipped from V and 0 bases from J, the junction kept 0 bases outside the gene matches. CDR3 sequence reads: CSVEGTSGSSYNEQFF. The DNA of the CDR3 is TGCAGCGTTGAAGGGACTAGCGGGAGCTCCTACAATGAGCAGTTCTTC.

The chain links TRBV15 to TRBJ2-3; D unresolved. CDR3 length: 11 amino acids. Trimming cost V 0 bases and J 8 bases, with 3 bases left between them. The germline V gene has CDR1 LNHNV and CDR2 YYDKDF (reference sequence). The DNA of the CDR3 is TGTGCCACCAGCAGAGATGGTACGCAGTATTTT. Protein sequence: CATSRDGTQYF.

The chain uses TRBV4-3 and TRBJ1-2; 11 bases agree with TRBD1. Unmatched junction bases numbered 4, after V lost 0 bases and J lost 7 bases. The CDR3 is made up of 15 amino acids. Germline V lookup: CDR1 LGHNA, CDR2 YSLEER. The DNA for the CDR3 is TGCGCCAGCAGCCAAGATGGACAGGGGGCTGTTGGCTACACCTTC. Translated, it gives CASSQDGQGAVGYTF.

The chain employs TRBV6-5 and TRBJ2-1; the match to TRBD2 covers 10 bases. Germline V gene sequence: CDR1 MNHEY, CDR2 SVGAGI. V lost 0 bases, J lost 15 bases, and 11 bases stayed unmatched. The CDR3 contains 15 residues. The CDR3 here is CASSYSKTSGNYLFF. The DNA of the CDR3 is TGTGCCAGCAGTTACTCGAAAACTAGCGGGAATTACCTGTTCTTC.

The chain employs TRBV9 and TRBJ2-1; D remains unclear. The CDR3 runs to 15 residues. V was pared by 0 bases and J by 2 bases, with 9 bases between. Germline CDR1 is SGDLS and CDR2 is YYNGEE. This chain's CDR3 is CASSVADGTYNEQFF. CDR3 bases: TGTGCCAGCAGCGTAGCGGACGGAACCTACAATGAGCAGTTCTTC. Full variable domain (outside the CDR3, taken from reference TRBV9 and TRBJ2-1): DSGVTQTPKHLITATGQRVTLRCSPRSGDLSVYWYQQSLDQGLQFLIQYYNGEERAKGNILERFSAQQFPDLHSELNLSSLELGDSALYFCASSVADGTYNEQFFGPGTRLTVL.

The rearrangement uses TRBV7-2 and TRBJ2-1, with D perhaps matching TRBD2 (5 bases). The V gene lost 4 bases and the J gene lost 9 bases, with 10 bases spanning the gap. CDR1 SGHTA and CDR2 FQGNSA come from the germline V gene. The CDR3 is made up of 12 amino acids. This CDR3 reads CASSSRATEQFF. Written as DNA, the CDR3 is TGTGCCAGCAGCTCGCGGGCCACTGAGCAGTTCTTC.

The chain joins TRBV4-3 to TRBJ2-5; 8 nucleotides match TRBD2. The DNA matches TRBJ2-7 better at its end, which makes the J call doubtful. The V gene's germline CDR1 is LGHNA and CDR2 YSLEER. The CDR3 has 14 amino acids. CDR3 bases: TGCGCCAGCAGCCCAGTGGGACTAGTGTTCGAGCAGTACTTC. The encoded protein is CASSPVGLVFEQYF.

In its sample, this clone was seen once. CDR3 region: CASSLASEGADGANVLTF. The CDR3 coding sequence is TGTGCCAGCAGCTTAGCCTCGGAGGGGGCGGATGGGGCCAACGTCCTGACTTTC. The J gene is TRBJ2-6, the V gene TRBV7-8, with D tentatively TRBD1 (7 bases). The ends were cut back, 0 bases at V and 3 bases at J, with 15 bases in the middle. Germline loops: CDR1 SGHVS, CDR2 FQNEAQ. The CDR3 runs to 18 residues.

This clone was observed once. CDR3 DNA sequence: TGTGCCAGCAGCCCCCAGGACAAGACGATCAATGAGCAGTTCTTC. It codes for CASSPQDKTINEQFF. This chain uses TRBV27 with TRBJ2-1, with D maybe TRBD1 (5 bases). The CDR3 extends over 15 amino acids. V was shortened by 6 bases and J by 6 bases, with 18 bases between the two germline ends. In germline, CDR1 is MNHEY, CDR2 SMNVEV (reference sequence).

DNA for the CDR3: TGTGCCAGCAGCTTCCCCATTAGCGGGAGCGGTGAGCAGTTCTTC. Its translation: CASSFPISGSGEQFF. The chain carries TRBV7-9 and TRBJ2-1; 9 bases match TRBD2. CDR3 size: 15 residues. The V gene's germline CDR1 is SEHNR and CDR2 FQNEAQ (reference sequence). V trimming: 3 bases; J trimming: 9 bases; junction bases outside the gene matches: 9. The full variable domain, completed using reference TRBV7-9 and TRBJ2-1, is DTGVSQNPRHKITKRGQNVTFRCDPISEHNRLYWYRQTLGQGPEFLTYFQNEAQLEKSRLLSDRFSAERPKGSFSTLEIQRTEQGDSAMYLCASSFPISGSGEQFFGPGTRLTVL.

This rearrangement joins TRBV29-1 to TRBJ2-1; TRBD2 aligns across 7 bases. The CDR3 length is 14 residues. The V gene end was trimmed by 7 bases and the J gene end by 3 bases; junction bases not matched to a gene: 9. The germline gives CDR1 SQVTM, CDR2 ANQGSEA. CDR3: CSALGLSNYNEQFF. Here the CDR3 DNA reads TGCAGCGCTTTGGGACTATCGAACTACAATGAGCAGTTCTTC.

The CDR3 sequence: CASSGEGLTNTEAFF. The CDR3 bases are TGTGCCAGCAGCGGAGAGGGGCTAACGAACACTGAAGCTTTCTTT. The chain couples TRBV9 to TRBJ1-1; maybe TRBD1 (5 bases). CDR1 and CDR2 from the germline V gene are SGDLS and YYNGEE. V lost 3 bases to trimming and J lost 1 base, with 13 bases between them. The CDR3 consists of 15 residues.